Each of the 3 T cell receptor beta chains below was sequenced from the same sample in a study of Tregs in tolerant kidney transplant recipients. TCRdb's table, derived via immunoSEQ multiplex PCR, lists solely in-frame clones and lacks some. This sample's clone table lists 50,000 to 65,000 clones. Sequenced here: CD4+ T cells from blood, sampled before the transplant. The receptors shown here come from a human donor who received a combined kidney and bone marrow transplant.

Comment on this clone: Coverage ceases 3 residues before the CDR3 finishes, and the germline J gene fills in the end. The chain has TRBV5-1 and TRBJ1-2; perhaps TRBD1 as D (6 bases). Germline V gives CDR1 SGHRS, CDR2 YFSETQ. Trimming removed 4 bases at V and 6 bases at J, with 13 bases between. The CDR3 totals 13 residues. CDR3 protein: CASSLGRGDGYTF. The covered CDR3 bases are TGCGCCAGCAGCCTTGGCAGGGGTGATGGC.

This clone shows up as medium-sized (0.01 to 0.1%) by frequency. Here the CDR3 reads CASRAGATNEKLFF. Partial CDR3 DNA: TGTGCCAGCAGAGCAGGGGCAACTAATGAAAAA. V usage is TRBV5-4 and J usage is TRBJ1-4; TRBD1 is a possible D gene (6 bases). Read coverage stops 3 residues before the CDR3 terminus; the germline J gene supplies the remainder. Germline V lookup: CDR1 SGHNT, CDR2 YYREEE (reference sequence). The V and J ends lost 5 bases and 0 bases respectively, with 8 bases between them. The CDR3 extends over 14 amino acids.

With regard to this clone: The CDR3 end is not reached by the read, which stops 3 residues before it; the germline J gene fills it in. The chain couples TRBV18 to TRBJ1-1; possible D gene TRBD1, 6 bases. Deletions cut 4 bases from V and 4 bases from J, with 13 bases between. The CDR3 has 14 amino acids. Germline CDR1 and CDR2: KGHSH and LQKENI. The CDR3 region is CASSLAGEGTEAFF. Incomplete CDR3 DNA: TGTGCCAGCTCACTGGCAGGGGAGGGCACTGAA. Looking up the rest from reference TRBV18 and TRBJ1-1 gives the full variable domain: NAGVMQNPRHLVRRRGQEARLRCSPMKGHSHVYWYRQLPEEGLKFMVYLQKENIIDESGMPKERFSAEFPKEGPSILRIQQVVRGDSAAYFCASSLAGEGTEAFFGQGTRLTVV.